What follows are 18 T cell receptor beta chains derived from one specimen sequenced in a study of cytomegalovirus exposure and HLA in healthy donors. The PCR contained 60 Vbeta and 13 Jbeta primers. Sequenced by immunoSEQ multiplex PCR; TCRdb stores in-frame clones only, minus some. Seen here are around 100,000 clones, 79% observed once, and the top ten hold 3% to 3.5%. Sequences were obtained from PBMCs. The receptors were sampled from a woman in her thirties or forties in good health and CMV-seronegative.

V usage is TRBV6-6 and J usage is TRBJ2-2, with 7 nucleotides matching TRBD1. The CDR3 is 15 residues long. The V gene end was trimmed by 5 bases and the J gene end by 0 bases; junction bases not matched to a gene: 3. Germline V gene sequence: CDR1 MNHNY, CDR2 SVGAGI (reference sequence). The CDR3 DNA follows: TGTGCCAGCAGTAGACAGGGAACGAACACCGGGGAGCTGTTTTTT. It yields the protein CASSRQGTNTGELFF.

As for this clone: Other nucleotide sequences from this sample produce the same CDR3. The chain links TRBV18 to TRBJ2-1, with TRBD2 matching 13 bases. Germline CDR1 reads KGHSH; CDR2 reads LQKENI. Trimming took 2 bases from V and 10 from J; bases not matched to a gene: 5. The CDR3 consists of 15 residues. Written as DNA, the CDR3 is TGTGCCAGCTCACCAGGACTAGCGGGAGCACGGGAGCAGTTCTTC. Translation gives CASSPGLAGAREQFF.

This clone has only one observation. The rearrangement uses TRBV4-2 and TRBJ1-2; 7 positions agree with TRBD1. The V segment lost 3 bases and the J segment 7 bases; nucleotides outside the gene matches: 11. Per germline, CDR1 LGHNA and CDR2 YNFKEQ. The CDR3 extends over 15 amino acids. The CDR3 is CASSHESGTAFGYTF. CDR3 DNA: TGTGCCAGCAGCCACGAATCCGGGACAGCCTTTGGCTACACCTTC.

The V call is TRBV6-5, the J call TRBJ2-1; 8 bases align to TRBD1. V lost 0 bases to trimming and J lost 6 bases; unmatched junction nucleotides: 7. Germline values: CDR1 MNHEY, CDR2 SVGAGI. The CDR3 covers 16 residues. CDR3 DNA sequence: TGTGCCAGCAGTTACTCGATAAGGACAGGGTTCAATGAGCAGTTCTTC. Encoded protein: CASSYSIRTGFNEQFF.

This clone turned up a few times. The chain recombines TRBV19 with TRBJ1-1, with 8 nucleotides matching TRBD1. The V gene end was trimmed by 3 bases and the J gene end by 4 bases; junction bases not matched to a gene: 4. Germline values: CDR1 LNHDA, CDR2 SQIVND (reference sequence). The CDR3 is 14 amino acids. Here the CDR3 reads CASSIDTGGTEAFF. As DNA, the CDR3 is TGTGCCAGTAGTATCGACACAGGGGGCACTGAAGCTTTCTTT.

The CDR3 nucleotides are TGTGCCAGCAGGCAGACTAGCGGGAGCTACGAGCAGTACTTC. Its protein is CASRQTSGSYEQYF. The chain carries TRBV6-5 and TRBJ2-7; 12 bases match TRBD2. Trimming cost V 6 bases and J 3 bases; bases outside gene matches: 3. Germline V gene data show CDR1 as MNHEY and CDR2 as SVGAGI. CDR3 size: 14 residues.

The CDR3 spells CASTILGGPGPDTQYF. CDR3 coding DNA: TGTGCCAGCACCATACTCGGGGGTCCTGGCCCAGATACGCAGTATTTT. The chain is built from TRBV7-6 and TRBJ2-3; D possibly corresponds to TRBD2 (6 bases). Germline CDR1 reads SGHVS; CDR2 reads FNYEAQ. The CDR3 consists of 16 residues. Trimming removed 7 bases at V and 4 bases at J, with 21 bases between.

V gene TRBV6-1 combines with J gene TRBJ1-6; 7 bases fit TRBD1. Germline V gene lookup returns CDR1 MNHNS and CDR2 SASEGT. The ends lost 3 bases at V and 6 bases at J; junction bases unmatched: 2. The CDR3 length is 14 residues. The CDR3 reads CASSEGDSNSPLHF. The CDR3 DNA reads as TGTGCCAGCAGTGAGGGGGACAGTAATTCACCCCTCCACTTT.

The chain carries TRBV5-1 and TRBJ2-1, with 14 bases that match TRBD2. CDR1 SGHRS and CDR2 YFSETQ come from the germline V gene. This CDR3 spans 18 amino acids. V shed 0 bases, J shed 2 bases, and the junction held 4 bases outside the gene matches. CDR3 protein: CASSLGRTSGRTYNEQFF. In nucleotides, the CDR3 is TGCGCCAGCAGCTTGGGGAGGACTAGCGGGAGGACCTACAATGAGCAGTTCTTC.

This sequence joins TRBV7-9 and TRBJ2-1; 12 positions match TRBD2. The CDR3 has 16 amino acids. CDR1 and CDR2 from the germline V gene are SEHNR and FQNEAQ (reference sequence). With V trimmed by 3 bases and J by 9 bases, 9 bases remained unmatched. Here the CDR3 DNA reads TGTGCCAGCAGCTTTTCAGAGACTAGCGGGAGTAGTGAGCAGTTCTTC. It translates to CASSFSETSGSSEQFF.

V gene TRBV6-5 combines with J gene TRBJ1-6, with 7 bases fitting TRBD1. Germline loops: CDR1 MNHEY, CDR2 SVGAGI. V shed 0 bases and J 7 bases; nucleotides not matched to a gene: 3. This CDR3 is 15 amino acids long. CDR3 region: CASSYSGTVNSPLHF. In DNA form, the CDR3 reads TGTGCCAGCAGTTACTCGGGGACAGTAAATTCACCCCTCCACTTT.

The CDR3 coding sequence is TGTGCCAGCAGCTTAGTAGTCAGGGGCAATTCACCCCTCCACTTT. This encodes CASSLVVRGNSPLHF. The genes are TRBV7-2 and TRBJ1-6, with D possibly matching TRBD1 (6 bases). Germline loops: CDR1 SGHTA, CDR2 FQGNSA. V lost 1 base to trimming and J lost 7 bases, with 11 bases between them. This CDR3 comprises 15 residues.

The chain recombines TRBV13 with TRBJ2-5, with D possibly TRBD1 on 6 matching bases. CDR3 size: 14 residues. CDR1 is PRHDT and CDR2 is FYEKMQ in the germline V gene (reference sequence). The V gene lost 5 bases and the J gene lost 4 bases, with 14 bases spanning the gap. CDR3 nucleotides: TGTGCCAGCAGCAACACAGGGTCCGGAGAGACCCAGTACTTC. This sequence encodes CASSNTGSGETQYF.

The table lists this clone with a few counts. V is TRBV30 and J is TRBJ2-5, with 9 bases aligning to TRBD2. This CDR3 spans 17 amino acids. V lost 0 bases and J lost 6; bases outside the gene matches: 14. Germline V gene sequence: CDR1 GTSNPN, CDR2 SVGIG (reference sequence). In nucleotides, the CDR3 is TGTGCCTGGAGTGTGCTAGCGGGGCGGCCCTCGGAGAAGACCCAGTACTTC. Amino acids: CAWSVLAGRPSEKTQYF.

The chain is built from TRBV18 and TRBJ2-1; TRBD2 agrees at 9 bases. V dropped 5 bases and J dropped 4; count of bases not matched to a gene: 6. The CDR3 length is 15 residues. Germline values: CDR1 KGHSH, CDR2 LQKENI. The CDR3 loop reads CASSSSSGVYNEQFF. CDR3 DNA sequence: TGTGCCAGCTCATCATCTAGCGGGGTATACAATGAGCAGTTCTTC.

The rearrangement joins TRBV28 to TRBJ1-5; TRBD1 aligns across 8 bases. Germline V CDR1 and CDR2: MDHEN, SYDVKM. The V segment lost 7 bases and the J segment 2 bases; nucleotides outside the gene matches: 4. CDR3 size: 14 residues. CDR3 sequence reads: CASTPTGGNQPQHF. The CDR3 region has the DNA TGTGCCAGCACCCCGACAGGGGGCAATCAGCCCCAGCATTTT.

CDR3: CASSESSRSYEQYF. DNA for the CDR3: TGCGCCAGCAGTGAGTCGAGTAGATCCTACGAGCAGTACTTC. The rearrangement joins TRBV10-1 to TRBJ2-7, with D unclear. The CDR3 runs 14 residues. CDR1 WNHNN and CDR2 SYGVQD come from the germline V gene (reference sequence). With 0 bases removed from V and 1 base from J, the gap between germline ends came to 7 bases.

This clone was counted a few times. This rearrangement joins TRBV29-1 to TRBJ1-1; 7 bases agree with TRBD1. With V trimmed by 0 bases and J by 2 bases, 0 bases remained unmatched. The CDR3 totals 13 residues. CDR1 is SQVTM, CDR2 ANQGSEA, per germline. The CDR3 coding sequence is TGCAGCGTTGAAGAAGGGGGCAACACTGAAGCTTTCTTT. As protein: CSVEEGGNTEAFF.